This is a list of T cell receptor beta chains from one sample in a study of cytomegalovirus exposure and HLA in healthy donors. Clones were read by immunoSEQ multiplex PCR, and TCRdb kept only the in-frame ones, dropping some. This sample has under 200,000 clones; about 80% occur once, and the top ten carry under 2.5%. The source material was PBMCs. These receptors came from a man aged 50 or older in good health and CMV-seropositive. Each CDR3 is given with its conserved first and last residue. D genes are given only for firm matches. Clone size, where shown, is once, few, many, or a class for clones that have expanded.

V gene: TRBV10-3; D gene: TRBD1; clone size: .; J gene: TRBJ2-5; CDR3 protein: CAISGQGAETQYF; CDR3 DNA: TGTGCCATCAGCGGACAGGGGGCGGAGACCCAGTACTTC
V gene: TRBV6-5; D gene: .; clone size: .; J gene: TRBJ2-7; CDR3 protein: CASNGGTSAYEQYF; CDR3 DNA: TGTGCCAGCAACGGAGGGACCTCCGCCTACGAGCAGTACTTC
V gene: TRBV4-3; D gene: .; clone size: .; J gene: TRBJ2-6; CDR3 protein: CASSLVELRAGANVLTF; CDR3 DNA: TGCGCCAGCAGCCTCGTTGAGCTCAGGGCTGGGGCCAACGTCCTGACTTTC
V gene: TRBV4-3; D gene: TRBD1; clone size: few; J gene: TRBJ1-3; CDR3 protein: CASSQAWTGTGNTIYF; CDR3 DNA: TGCGCCAGCAGCCAAGCCTGGACAGGAACTGGAAACACCATATATTTT
V gene: TRBV10-3; D gene: TRBD1; clone size: .; J gene: TRBJ1-3; CDR3 protein: CAISDSVLVGQGGNTIYF; CDR3 DNA: TGTGCCATCAGTGACTCCGTTCTAGTGGGACAGGGTGGAAACACCATATATTTT
V gene: TRBV6-1; D gene: TRBD1; clone size: once; J gene: TRBJ1-1; CDR3 protein: CASSEDPTGAYTEAFF; CDR3 DNA: TGTGCCAGCAGTGAAGACCCGACAGGGGCCTACACTGAAGCTTTCTTT
V gene: TRBV6-6; D gene: TRBD1; clone size: .; J gene: TRBJ1-4; CDR3 protein: CASSYSTGGKLFF; CDR3 DNA: TGTGCCAGCAGTTACTCGACAGGGGGGAAACTGTTTTTT
V gene: TRBV5-4; D gene: .; clone size: .; J gene: TRBJ1-1; CDR3 protein: CASSLEGQQAFF; CDR3 DNA: TGTGCCAGCAGCTTGGAGGGGCAGCAAGCTTTCTTT
V gene: TRBV27; D gene: .; clone size: few; J gene: TRBJ1-2; CDR3 protein: CASSLTVNYGYTF; CDR3 DNA: TGTGCCAGCAGTTTAACAGTAAACTATGGCTACACCTTC
V gene: TRBV11-2; D gene: TRBD2; clone size: .; J gene: TRBJ2-2; CDR3 protein: CASNLAGENTGELFF; CDR3 DNA: TGTGCCAGCAACCTAGCGGGGGAGAACACCGGGGAGCTGTTTTTT
V gene: TRBV2; D gene: TRBD2; clone size: .; J gene: TRBJ2-5; CDR3 protein: CASKLAGGPRGTQYF; CDR3 DNA: TGTGCCAGCAAGTTGGCGGGGGGCCCGAGGGGGACCCAGTACTTC
V gene: TRBV7-2; D gene: .; clone size: .; J gene: TRBJ2-6; CDR3 protein: CASSLGALAGANVLTF; CDR3 DNA: TGTGCCAGCAGCTTAGGGGCACTGGCTGGGGCCAACGTCCTGACTTTC
V gene: TRBV7-9; D gene: TRBD1; clone size: .; J gene: TRBJ1-6; CDR3 protein: CASSPGDSQNSPLHF; CDR3 DNA: TGTGCCAGCAGCCCCGGGGACAGCCAGAATTCACCCCTCCACTTT
V gene: TRBV5-1; D gene: TRBD2; clone size: .; J gene: TRBJ2-1; CDR3 protein: CASSPGTSGGEQFF; CDR3 DNA: TGCGCCAGCAGCCCGGGGACTAGCGGGGGAGAGCAGTTCTTC
V gene: TRBV5-1; D gene: TRBD1; clone size: .; J gene: TRBJ1-1; CDR3 protein: CASSRDSPSLGEAFF; CDR3 DNA: TGCGCCAGCAGCCGGGACAGCCCAAGTCTAGGTGAAGCTTTCTTT
V gene: TRBV7-2; D gene: .; clone size: few; J gene: TRBJ2-3; CDR3 protein: CASSSFPGGRTDTQYF; CDR3 DNA: TGTGCCAGCAGCTCGTTCCCCGGGGGTCGCACAGATACGCAGTATTTT
V gene: TRBV9; D gene: TRBD1; clone size: .; J gene: TRBJ2-5; CDR3 protein: CASSVGKEQGMSVETQYF; CDR3 DNA: TGTGCCAGCAGCGTAGGCAAGGAACAGGGGATGTCTGTGGAGACCCAGTACTTC
V gene: TRBV6-6; D gene: TRBD1; clone size: few; J gene: TRBJ2-5; CDR3 protein: CASGRDSQETQYF; CDR3 DNA: TGTGCCAGCGGCCGGGACAGCCAAGAGACCCAGTACTTC
V gene: TRBV5-6; D gene: .; clone size: .; J gene: TRBJ2-3; CDR3 protein: CASSWGLQDTQYF; CDR3 DNA: TGTGCCAGCAGTTGGGGACTCCAAGATACGCAGTATTTT
V gene: TRBV5-4; D gene: TRBD1; clone size: few; J gene: TRBJ1-2; CDR3 protein: CASSQGLSDRGGYGYTF; CDR3 DNA: TGTGCCAGCAGCCAAGGCCTGTCGGACAGGGGGGGCTATGGCTACACCTTC
V gene: TRBV30; D gene: .; clone size: .; J gene: TRBJ2-3; CDR3 protein: CAWSLAGRMADTQYF; CDR3 DNA: TGTGCCTGGAGTCTTGCGGGCAGGATGGCAGATACGCAGTATTTT
V gene: TRBV30; D gene: TRBD2; clone size: .; J gene: TRBJ2-2; CDR3 protein: CAWRGMGLAGGISGELFF; CDR3 DNA: TGTGCCTGGAGGGGCATGGGACTAGCGGGGGGGATCTCCGGGGAGCTGTTTTTT
V gene: TRBV20-1; D gene: .; clone size: .; J gene: TRBJ2-4; CDR3 protein: CSGGDGEQYF; CDR3 DNA: TGCAGTGGGGGGGATGGCGAACAGTACTTC
V gene: TRBV18; D gene: .; clone size: .; J gene: TRBJ1-5; CDR3 protein: CASSPGDSNQPQHF; CDR3 DNA: TGTGCCAGCTCACCCGGGGATAGCAATCAGCCCCAGCATTTT
V gene: TRBV27; D gene: .; clone size: .; J gene: TRBJ1-4; CDR3 protein: CASSGDAGGEKLFF; CDR3 DNA: TGTGCCAGCAGCGGCGACGCGGGGGGTGAAAAACTGTTTTTT
V gene: TRBV19; D gene: .; clone size: few; J gene: TRBJ2-3; CDR3 protein: CASKVVGGSTDTQYF; CDR3 DNA: TGTGCCAGTAAGGTTGTGGGCGGGAGCACAGATACGCAGTATTTT
V gene: TRBV5-4; D gene: TRBD1; clone size: .; J gene: TRBJ2-7; CDR3 protein: CASSRSGQPYEQYF; CDR3 DNA: TGTGCCAGCAGCCGGTCGGGACAGCCCTACGAGCAGTACTTC
V gene: TRBV27; D gene: .; clone size: .; J gene: TRBJ2-5; CDR3 protein: CASRKRQYVSEETQYF; CDR3 DNA: TGTGCCAGCAGAAAACGACAGTATGTCTCGGAAGAGACCCAGTACTTC
V gene: TRBV27; D gene: .; clone size: .; J gene: TRBJ1-1; CDR3 protein: CASSLKVGGEAFF; CDR3 DNA: TGTGCCAGCAGTTTAAAGGTCGGGGGTGAAGCTTTCTTT
V gene: TRBV11-2; D gene: .; clone size: .; J gene: TRBJ2-7; CDR3 protein: CASSLVDPDSSYEQYF; CDR3 DNA: TGTGCCAGCAGCCTCGTCGACCCAGACAGTTCCTACGAGCAGTACTTC
V gene: TRBV5-1; D gene: TRBD1; clone size: .; J gene: TRBJ1-2; CDR3 protein: CASSSDRGNGYTF; CDR3 DNA: TGCGCCAGCAGCTCCGACAGGGGTAACGGCTACACCTTC
V gene: TRBV10-3; D gene: .; clone size: .; J gene: TRBJ1-3; CDR3 protein: CAISGFSDSGNTIYF; CDR3 DNA: TGTGCCATCAGTGGCTTCAGCGACTCTGGAAACACCATATATTTT
V gene: TRBV7-2; D gene: .; clone size: .; J gene: TRBJ1-2; CDR3 protein: CASSATVYGYTF; CDR3 DNA: TGTGCCAGCAGCGCAACGGTCTATGGCTACACCTTC
V gene: TRBV4-1; D gene: .; clone size: .; J gene: TRBJ2-1; CDR3 protein: CASSRGTTASNEQFF; CDR3 DNA: TGCGCCAGCAGCCGGGGGACAACAGCATCAAATGAGCAGTTCTTC
V gene: TRBV11-2; D gene: .; clone size: .; J gene: TRBJ2-3; CDR3 protein: CASSLVGLTTTDTQYF; CDR3 DNA: TGTGCCAGCAGCTTAGTGGGGCTCACTACCACAGATACGCAGTATTTT
V gene: TRBV7-2; D gene: .; clone size: .; J gene: TRBJ2-1; CDR3 protein: CASSLGGNPYNEQFF; CDR3 DNA: TGTGCCAGCAGCTTAGGAGGGAATCCATACAATGAGCAGTTCTTC
V gene: TRBV10-3; D gene: .; clone size: few; J gene: TRBJ2-6; CDR3 protein: CAMGALGANVLTF; CDR3 DNA: TGTGCCATGGGCGCCCTTGGGGCCAACGTCCTGACTTTC
V gene: TRBV4-1; D gene: TRBD2; clone size: few; J gene: TRBJ2-1; CDR3 protein: CASSHPGGMSYNEQFF; CDR3 DNA: TGCGCCAGCAGCCATCCCGGGGGGATGTCCTACAATGAGCAGTTCTTC
V gene: TRBV5-4; D gene: .; clone size: .; J gene: TRBJ1-1; CDR3 protein: CASSLGIVRGTEAFF; CDR3 DNA: TGTGCCAGCAGCTTGGGAATAGTAAGGGGCACTGAAGCTTTCTTT
V gene: TRBV7-9; D gene: TRBD2; clone size: .; J gene: TRBJ2-7; CDR3 protein: CASSLRLAGGQGEQYF; CDR3 DNA: TGTGCCAGCAGCCTAAGACTAGCGGGGGGGCAGGGCGAGCAGTACTTC
V gene: TRBV5-4; D gene: .; clone size: .; J gene: TRBJ2-7; CDR3 protein: CASSLSIQDPAYEQYF; CDR3 DNA: TGTGCCAGCAGCTTGTCCATACAGGATCCCGCCTACGAGCAGTACTTC
V gene: TRBV9; D gene: .; clone size: .; J gene: TRBJ2-3; CDR3 protein: CASSVDLQVTQYF; CDR3 DNA: TGTGCCAGCAGCGTAGATCTTCAGGTCACGCAGTATTTT
V gene: TRBV5-1; D gene: .; clone size: .; J gene: TRBJ1-3; CDR3 protein: CASSSDSVLTSNTIYF; CDR3 DNA: TGCGCCAGCAGCTCAGACAGCGTACTGACCTCAAACACCATATATTTT
V gene: TRBV6-5; D gene: TRBD2; clone size: once; J gene: TRBJ2-1; CDR3 protein: CASSSSGHNEQFF; CDR3 DNA: TGTGCCAGCAGTTCTAGCGGGCACAATGAGCAGTTCTTC
V gene: TRBV9; D gene: .; clone size: .; J gene: TRBJ2-2; CDR3 protein: CASSVGSPKPGELFF; CDR3 DNA: TGTGCCAGCAGCGTAGGTAGTCCTAAGCCCGGGGAGCTGTTTTTT
V gene: TRBV4-1; D gene: .; clone size: .; J gene: TRBJ2-1; CDR3 protein: CASRTMTDSYNEQFF; CDR3 DNA: TGCGCCAGCCGAACTATGACCGACAGCTACAATGAGCAGTTCTTC
V gene: TRBV4-1; D gene: .; clone size: .; J gene: TRBJ2-5; CDR3 protein: CASSQDVLEKTQYF; CDR3 DNA: TGCGCCAGCAGCCAAGATGTACTAGAAAAGACCCAATACTTC
V gene: TRBV10-2; D gene: .; clone size: .; J gene: TRBJ1-2; CDR3 protein: CASNPTNRDNYGYTF; CDR3 DNA: TGCGCCAGCAACCCAACGAACAGGGATAACTATGGCTACACCTTC
V gene: TRBV7-2; D gene: .; clone size: once; J gene: TRBJ2-4; CDR3 protein: CASSVARAQNIQYF; CDR3 DNA: TGTGCCAGCAGCGTTGCCAGGGCCCAAAACATTCAGTACTTC
V gene: TRBV11-2; D gene: .; clone size: few; J gene: TRBJ1-5; CDR3 protein: CASSDDRMNQPQHF; CDR3 DNA: TGTGCCAGCAGCGACGACAGAATGAATCAGCCCCAGCATTTT
V gene: TRBV12-5; D gene: TRBD1; clone size: .; J gene: TRBJ2-2; CDR3 protein: CASGADRAGELFF; CDR3 DNA: TGTGCTAGTGGTGCCGACAGGGCCGGGGAGCTGTTTTTT
V gene: TRBV19; D gene: TRBD1; clone size: .; J gene: TRBJ1-2; CDR3 protein: CASSGQAYGYTF; CDR3 DNA: TGTGCCAGTTCGGGACAGGCTTATGGCTACACCTTC
V gene: TRBV15; D gene: TRBD1; clone size: .; J gene: TRBJ2-7; CDR3 protein: CATSGVQGARDEQYF; CDR3 DNA: TGTGCCACCAGCGGCGTACAGGGGGCGCGTGACGAGCAGTACTTC
V gene: TRBV27; D gene: .; clone size: .; J gene: TRBJ1-6; CDR3 protein: CASSLDRRSRQSYNSPLHF; CDR3 DNA: TGTGCCAGCAGTCTGGACCGACGTAGTAGACAGTCCTATAATTCACCCCTCCACTTT